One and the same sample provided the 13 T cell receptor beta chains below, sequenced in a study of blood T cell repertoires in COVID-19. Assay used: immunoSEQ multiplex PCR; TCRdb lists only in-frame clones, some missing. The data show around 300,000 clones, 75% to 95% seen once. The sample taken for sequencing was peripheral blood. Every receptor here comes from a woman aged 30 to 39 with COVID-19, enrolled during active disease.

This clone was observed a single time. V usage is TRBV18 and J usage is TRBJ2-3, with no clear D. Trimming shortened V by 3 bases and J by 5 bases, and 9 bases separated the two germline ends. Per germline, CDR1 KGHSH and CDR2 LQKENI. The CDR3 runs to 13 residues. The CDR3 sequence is CASSPFERDTQYF. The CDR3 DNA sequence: TGTGCCAGCTCACCCTTCGAGAGAGATACGCAGTATTTT.

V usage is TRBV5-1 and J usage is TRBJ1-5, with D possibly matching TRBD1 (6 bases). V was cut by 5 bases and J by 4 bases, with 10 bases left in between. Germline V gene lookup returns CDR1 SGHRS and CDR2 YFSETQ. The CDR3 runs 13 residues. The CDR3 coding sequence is TGCGCCAGCAGTTGGGACATAAATCAGCCCCAGCATTTT. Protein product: CASSWDINQPQHF.

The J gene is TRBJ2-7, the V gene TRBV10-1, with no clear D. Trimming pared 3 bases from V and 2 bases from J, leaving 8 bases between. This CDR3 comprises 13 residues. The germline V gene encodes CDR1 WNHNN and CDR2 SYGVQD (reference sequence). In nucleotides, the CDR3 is TGCGCCAGCAGTGATGCGGCGACCTACGAGCAGTACTTC. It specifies CASSDAATYEQYF.

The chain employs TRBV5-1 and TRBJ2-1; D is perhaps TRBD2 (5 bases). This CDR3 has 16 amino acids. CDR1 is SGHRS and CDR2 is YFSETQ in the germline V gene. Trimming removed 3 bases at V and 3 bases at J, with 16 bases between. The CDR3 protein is CASSWELGNLYNEQFF. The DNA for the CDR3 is TGCGCCAGCAGCTGGGAGCTGGGGAACCTCTACAATGAGCAGTTCTTC.

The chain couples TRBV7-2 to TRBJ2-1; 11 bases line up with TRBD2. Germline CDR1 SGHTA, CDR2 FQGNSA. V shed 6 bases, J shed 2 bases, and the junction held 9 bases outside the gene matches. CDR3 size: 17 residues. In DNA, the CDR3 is TGTGCCAGCAGGATGGGTGGGACTAGCGGTACCTACAATGAGCAGTTCTTC. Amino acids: CASRMGGTSGTYNEQFF.

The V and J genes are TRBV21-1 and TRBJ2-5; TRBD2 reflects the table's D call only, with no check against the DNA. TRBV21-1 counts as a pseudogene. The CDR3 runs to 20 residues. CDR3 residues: CASIGLRGTSGRRGEETQYF. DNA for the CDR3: TGTGCCAGCATTGGCTTACGGGGGACTAGCGGGAGAAGAGGTGAAGAGACCCAGTACTTC.

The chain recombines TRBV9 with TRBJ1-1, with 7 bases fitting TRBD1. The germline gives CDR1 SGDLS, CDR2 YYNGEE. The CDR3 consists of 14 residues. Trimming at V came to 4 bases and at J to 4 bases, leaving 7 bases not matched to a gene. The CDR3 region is CASSTRQGGTEAFF. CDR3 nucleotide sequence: TGTGCCAGCAGCACAAGACAGGGTGGCACTGAAGCTTTCTTT.

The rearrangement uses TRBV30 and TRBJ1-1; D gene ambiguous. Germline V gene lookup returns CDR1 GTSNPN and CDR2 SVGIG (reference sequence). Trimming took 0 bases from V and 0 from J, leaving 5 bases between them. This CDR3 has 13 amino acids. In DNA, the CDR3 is TGTGCCTGGAGTGTTCAGATGAACACTGAAGCTTTCTTT. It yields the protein CAWSVQMNTEAFF.

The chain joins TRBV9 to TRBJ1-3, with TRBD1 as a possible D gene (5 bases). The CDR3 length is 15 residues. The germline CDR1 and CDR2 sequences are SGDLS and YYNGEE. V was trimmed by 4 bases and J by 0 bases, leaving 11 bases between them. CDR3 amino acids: CASSSRGSSGNTIYF. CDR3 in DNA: TGTGCCAGCAGCTCCCGGGGGAGCTCTGGAAACACCATATATTTT.

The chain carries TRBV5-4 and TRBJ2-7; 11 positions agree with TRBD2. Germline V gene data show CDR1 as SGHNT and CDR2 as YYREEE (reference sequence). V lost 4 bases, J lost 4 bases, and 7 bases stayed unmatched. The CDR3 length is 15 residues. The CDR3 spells CASSPLAGGPYEQYF. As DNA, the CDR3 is TGTGCCAGCAGCCCCTTAGCGGGAGGGCCTTACGAGCAGTACTTC.

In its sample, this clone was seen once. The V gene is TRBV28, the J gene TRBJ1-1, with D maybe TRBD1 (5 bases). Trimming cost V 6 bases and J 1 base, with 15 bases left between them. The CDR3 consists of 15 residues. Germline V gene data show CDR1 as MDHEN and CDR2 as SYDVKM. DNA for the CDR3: TGTGCCAGCAGGTGGTCCGGGGGGGGGAACACTGAAGCTTTCTTT. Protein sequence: CASRWSGGGNTEAFF.

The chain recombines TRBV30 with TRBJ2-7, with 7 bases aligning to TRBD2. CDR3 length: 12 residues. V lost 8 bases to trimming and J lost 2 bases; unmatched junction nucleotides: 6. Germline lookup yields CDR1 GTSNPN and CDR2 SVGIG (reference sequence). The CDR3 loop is CASGREAYEQYF. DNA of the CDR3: TGTGCCAGTGGTCGGGAGGCCTACGAGCAGTACTTC.

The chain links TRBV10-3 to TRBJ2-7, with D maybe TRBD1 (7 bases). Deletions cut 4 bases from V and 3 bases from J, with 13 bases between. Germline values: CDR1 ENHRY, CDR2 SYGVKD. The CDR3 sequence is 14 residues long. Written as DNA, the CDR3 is TGTGCCATCAGTGGCGGGACAGAGGTCTACGAGCAGTACTTC. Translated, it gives CAISGGTEVYEQYF.